This T cell receptor beta chain was retrieved from a study of patients and donors after allogeneic stem cell transplantation. Each CDR3 protein gets one entry after TCRdb re-called the RT-PCR reads with MiXCR. Here the sample spans roughly 200,000 distinct CDR3 sequences, about 37% being singletons. The germline V gene has CDR1 MNHNY and CDR2 SVGAGI (reference sequence). This CDR3 is 18 amino acids long. V was trimmed by 0 bases and J by 3 bases, leaving 18 bases between them. In its sample, this clonotype was seen a few times. This clonotype was sampled from a human donor who was either an allogeneic HSCT recipient or a stem cell or donor lymphocyte infusion donor (not recorded which). It is not recorded whose cells these are; they may come from a transplant donor. The sequencing sample was made of blood, either unsorted or a sorted T cell fraction (not recorded which). The chain couples TRBV6-6 to TRBJ1-3; TRBD1 is a possible D gene (5 bases). The CDR3 protein is CASSYSRLAGQFGNTIYF. DNA for the CDR3: TGTGCCAGCAGTTACTCTCGACTTGCAGGGCAATTTGGAAACACCATATATTTT.